This TCR beta chain was obtained from a study of CD8 T cells in ankylosing spondylitis. Study-wide points: A TCR beta motif of several highly homologous variants seemed to mark ankylosing spondylitis blood.

MiXCR was run by TCRdb on the 5' RACE reads, yielding one entry per CDR3 protein. This table holds about 400,000 distinct CDR3 sequences, approximately 20% found once. To note about this clonotype: The antigen is unknown.

Germline-derived CDR1 and CDR2 are DFQATT and SNEGSKA (reference sequence). V was shortened by 0 bases and J by 7 bases, with 12 bases between the two germline ends. CDR3 size: 14 residues. The receptor was derived from a male donor with ankylosing spondylitis. The chain uses TRBV20-1 and TRBJ1-4; D perhaps matches TRBD1 (5 bases). Sequencing was performed on blood, either unsorted or a sorted T cell fraction (not recorded which). CDR3 sequence reads: CSARDRRGAEKLFF. DNA of the CDR3: TGCAGTGCTAGAGATAGGAGAGGGGCTGAAAAACTGTTTTTT.